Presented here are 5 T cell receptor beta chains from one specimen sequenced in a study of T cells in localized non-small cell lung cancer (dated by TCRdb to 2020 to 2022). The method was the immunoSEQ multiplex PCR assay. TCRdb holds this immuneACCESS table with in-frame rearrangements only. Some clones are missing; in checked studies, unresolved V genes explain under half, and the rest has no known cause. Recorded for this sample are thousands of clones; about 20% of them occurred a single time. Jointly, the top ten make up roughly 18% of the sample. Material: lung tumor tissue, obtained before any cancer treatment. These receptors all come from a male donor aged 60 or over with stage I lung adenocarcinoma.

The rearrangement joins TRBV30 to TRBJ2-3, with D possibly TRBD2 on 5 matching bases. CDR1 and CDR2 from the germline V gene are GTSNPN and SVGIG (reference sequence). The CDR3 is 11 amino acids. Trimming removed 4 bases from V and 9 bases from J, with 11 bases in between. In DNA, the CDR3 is TGTGCCTGGACCCTAGGAGGCACGCAGTATTTT. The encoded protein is CAWTLGGTQYF.

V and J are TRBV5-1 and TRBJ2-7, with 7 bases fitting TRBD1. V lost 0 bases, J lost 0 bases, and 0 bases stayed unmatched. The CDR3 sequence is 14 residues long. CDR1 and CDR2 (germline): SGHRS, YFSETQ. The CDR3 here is CASSLGDSSYEQYF. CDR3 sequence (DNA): TGCGCCAGCAGCTTGGGGGACAGCTCCTACGAGCAGTACTTC.

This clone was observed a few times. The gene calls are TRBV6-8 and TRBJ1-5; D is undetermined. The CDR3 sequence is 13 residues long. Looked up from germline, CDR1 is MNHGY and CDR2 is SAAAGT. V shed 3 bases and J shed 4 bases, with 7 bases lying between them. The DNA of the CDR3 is TGTGCCAGCAGTTATTCCAGAAATCAGCCCCAGCATTTT. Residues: CASSYSRNQPQHF.

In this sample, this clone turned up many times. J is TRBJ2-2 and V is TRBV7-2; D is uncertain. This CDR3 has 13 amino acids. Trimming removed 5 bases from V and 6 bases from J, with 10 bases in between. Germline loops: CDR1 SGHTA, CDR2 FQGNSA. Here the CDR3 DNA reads TGTGCCAGCAGCGTCGGAGTCGCCGGGGAGCTGTTTTTT. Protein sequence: CASSVGVAGELFF.

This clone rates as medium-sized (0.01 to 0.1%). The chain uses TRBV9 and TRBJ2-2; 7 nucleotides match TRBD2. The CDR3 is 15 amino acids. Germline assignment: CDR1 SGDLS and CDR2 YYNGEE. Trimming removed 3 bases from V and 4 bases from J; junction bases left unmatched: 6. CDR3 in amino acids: CASSAGTTTTGELFF. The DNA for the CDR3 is TGTGCCAGCAGCGCCGGGACTACCACCACCGGGGAGCTGTTTTTT.